These T cell receptor beta chains were read from a single sample in a study of T cell repertoires in cytomegalovirus infection. The antigens of these receptors remain unknown. TCRdb reprocessed the reads with MiXCR, giving one entry per CDR3 protein. Of roughly 800,000 distinct CDR3 sequences listed, around 29% are singletons. Sequenced material: cultured CD8+ T cells from PBMCs, taken from culture after CMV antigen stimulation. These receptors all come from a human donor in good health (CMV status not recorded). Some clones in this sample may be carry-over from other donors' samples. CDR3s include the opening cysteine and the closing phenylalanine or tryptophan. D genes are given only for firm matches. Not all rows give a size; the values are once, few, many and, for expanded clones, a class.

clone_size: -
d_call: -
v_call: TRBV20-1
cdr3_length: 16
j_call: TRBJ2-1
cdr3_aa: CSARDRGAPDFNEQFF
cdr3_nt: TGCAGTGCTAGAGATCGTGGGGCCCCGGATTTCAATGAGCAGTTCTTC

clone_size: -
d_call: -
v_call: TRBV12-3/TRBV12-4
cdr3_length: 18
j_call: TRBJ2-6
cdr3_aa: CASSSMTLGLTGANVLTF
cdr3_nt: TGTGCCAGCAGTTCCATGACACTGGGCCTAACTGGGGCCAACGTCCTGACTTTC

clone_size: once
d_call: -
v_call: TRBV4-1
cdr3_length: 15
j_call: TRBJ2-1
cdr3_aa: CASSRQGLMANEQFF
cdr3_nt: TGCGCCAGCAGCCGTCAGGGGTTAATGGCGAATGAGCAGTTCTTC

clone_size: few
d_call: TRBD1
v_call: TRBV9
cdr3_length: 15
j_call: TRBJ1-2
cdr3_aa: CASSVGDSPNYGYTF
cdr3_nt: TGTGCCAGCAGCGTAGGGGACAGCCCTAACTATGGCTACACCTTC

clone_size: few
d_call: TRBD2
v_call: TRBV7-6
cdr3_length: 17
j_call: TRBJ2-7
cdr3_aa: CASSLASGPPSSYEQYF
cdr3_nt: TGTGCCAGCAGCTTAGCTAGCGGGCCGCCCTCATCCTACGAGCAGTACTTC

clone_size: few
d_call: -
v_call: TRBV29-1
cdr3_length: 15
j_call: TRBJ1-2
cdr3_aa: CSVEVEGRGKYGYTF
cdr3_nt: TGCAGCGTTGAAGTCGAGGGACGCGGGAAATATGGCTACACCTTC

clone_size: few
d_call: TRBD1
v_call: TRBV4-1
cdr3_length: 14
j_call: TRBJ1-1
cdr3_aa: CASSVGQGESEAFF
cdr3_nt: TGCGCCAGCAGCGTGGGACAGGGAGAGTCTGAAGCTTTCTTT

clone_size: many
d_call: -
v_call: TRBV20-1
cdr3_length: 13
j_call: TRBJ1-1
cdr3_aa: CSARRRAALSAFF
cdr3_nt: TGCAGTGCTAGAAGGAGGGCCGCCCTGAGCGCTTTCTTT

clone_size: -
d_call: TRBD1
v_call: TRBV7-9
cdr3_length: 15
j_call: TRBJ1-2
cdr3_aa: CASRVLRQGGDGYTF
cdr3_nt: TGTGCCAGCAGGGTATTGCGGCAGGGGGGGGATGGCTACACCTTC

clone_size: -
d_call: -
v_call: TRBV7-9
cdr3_length: 15
j_call: TRBJ1-2
cdr3_aa: CASSSPKAGRGVYTF
cdr3_nt: TGTGCCAGCAGCTCCCCAAAAGCGGGGCGAGGAGTGTACACCTTC

clone_size: -
d_call: -
v_call: TRBV12-5
cdr3_length: 13
j_call: TRBJ2-1
cdr3_aa: CASAPDTDNEQFF
cdr3_nt: TGTGCTAGTGCCCCTGATACAGACAATGAGCAGTTCTTC

clone_size: few
d_call: -
v_call: TRBV10-3
cdr3_length: 12
j_call: TRBJ1-2
cdr3_aa: CAISEWQYGYTF
cdr3_nt: TGTGCCATCAGTGAGTGGCAGTATGGCTACACCTTC

clone_size: once
d_call: -
v_call: TRBV7-3
cdr3_length: 13
j_call: TRBJ2-1
cdr3_aa: CASSLPGYNGQFF
cdr3_nt: TGTGCCAGCAGCTTACCGGGGTACAATGGGCAGTTCTTC

clone_size: few
d_call: -
v_call: TRBV12-3/TRBV12-4
cdr3_length: 13
j_call: TRBJ1-1
cdr3_aa: CASRIIMNTEAFF
cdr3_nt: TGTGCCAGCAGAATTATCATGAACACTGAAGCTTTCTTT

clone_size: -
d_call: TRBD1
v_call: TRBV10-2
cdr3_length: 15
j_call: TRBJ1-2
cdr3_aa: CASLGQGARGYGYTF
cdr3_nt: TGCGCCAGCCTAGGACAGGGGGCACGGGGCTATGGCTACACCTTC

clone_size: few
d_call: -
v_call: TRBV6-1
cdr3_length: 13
j_call: TRBJ1-3
cdr3_aa: CASSEDSGNTIYF
cdr3_nt: TGTGCCAGCAGTGAGGACTCTGGAAACACCATATATTTT

clone_size: few
d_call: TRBD1
v_call: TRBV27
cdr3_length: 15
j_call: TRBJ1-5
cdr3_aa: CASSTGTGGHQPQHF
cdr3_nt: TGTGCCAGCAGCACCGGGACAGGGGGCCATCAGCCCCAGCATTTT

clone_size: few
d_call: TRBD1
v_call: TRBV6-5
cdr3_length: 15
j_call: TRBJ1-2
cdr3_aa: CATLQGGAFNYGYTF
cdr3_nt: TGTGCCACCTTACAGGGGGGAGCCTTTAACTATGGCTACACCTTC

clone_size: -
d_call: -
v_call: TRBV5-1
cdr3_length: 17
j_call: TRBJ1-5
cdr3_aa: CASSLDTGSYSNQPQHF
cdr3_nt: TGCGCCAGCAGCTTGGATACAGGATCGTATAGCAATCAGCCCCAGCATTTT

clone_size: -
d_call: -
v_call: TRBV27
cdr3_length: 14
j_call: TRBJ1-1
cdr3_aa: CASIGEGPYTEAFF
cdr3_nt: TGTGCCAGCATCGGAGAGGGGCCCTATACTGAAGCTTTCTTT

clone_size: few
d_call: -
v_call: TRBV4-3
cdr3_length: 14
j_call: TRBJ1-1
cdr3_aa: CASSHFTGNTEAFF
cdr3_nt: TGCGCCAGCAGCCATTTTACAGGGAACACTGAAGCTTTCTTT

clone_size: many
d_call: -
v_call: TRBV12-3/TRBV12-4
cdr3_length: 13
j_call: TRBJ2-5
cdr3_aa: CASSSDRRETQYF
cdr3_nt: TGTGCCAGCAGTTCGGACCGGCGGGAGACCCAGTACTTC

clone_size: -
d_call: -
v_call: TRBV19
cdr3_length: 17
j_call: TRBJ2-3
cdr3_aa: CASRIRAEFSSTDTQYF
cdr3_nt: TGTGCCAGTAGAATTAGGGCGGAATTTTCTAGCACAGATACGCAGTATTTT

clone_size: many
d_call: TRBD1
v_call: TRBV7-6
cdr3_length: 15
j_call: TRBJ1-1
cdr3_aa: CASSPRQGSNTEAFF
cdr3_nt: TGTGCCAGCAGCCCACGACAGGGCTCGAACACTGAAGCTTTCTTT

clone_size: few
d_call: -
v_call: TRBV7-9
cdr3_length: 14
j_call: TRBJ2-4
cdr3_aa: CASSLKGAKNIQYF
cdr3_nt: TGTGCCAGCAGCTTAAAGGGAGCCAAAAACATTCAGTACTTC

clone_size: many
d_call: -
v_call: TRBV12-3/TRBV12-4
cdr3_length: 15
j_call: TRBJ2-2
cdr3_aa: CASRSPGADTGELFF
cdr3_nt: TGTGCCAGCAGAAGCCCAGGGGCGGATACCGGGGAGCTGTTTTTT

clone_size: -
d_call: TRBD2
v_call: TRBV13
cdr3_length: 15
j_call: TRBJ2-1
cdr3_aa: CASSLAGGPVNEQFF
cdr3_nt: TGTGCCAGCAGCTTAGCGGGGGGGCCCGTCAATGAGCAGTTCTTC

clone_size: few
d_call: -
v_call: TRBV27
cdr3_length: 15
j_call: TRBJ1-2
cdr3_aa: CASSLSFGGDYGYTF
cdr3_nt: TGTGCCAGCAGTCTTAGTTTTGGGGGGGACTATGGCTACACCTTC

clone_size: -
d_call: -
v_call: TRBV27
cdr3_length: 16
j_call: TRBJ1-1
cdr3_aa: CASIPIGPGLNTEAFF
cdr3_nt: TGTGCCAGCATCCCAATTGGTCCCGGCTTGAACACTGAAGCTTTCTTT

clone_size: -
d_call: TRBD1
v_call: TRBV7-8
cdr3_length: 16
j_call: TRBJ1-2
cdr3_aa: CASSLTPSGTGHGYTF
cdr3_nt: TGTGCCAGCAGCTTAACTCCATCCGGGACAGGGCATGGCTACACCTTC

clone_size: few
d_call: -
v_call: TRBV4-1
cdr3_length: 15
j_call: TRBJ2-1
cdr3_aa: CASNLRGGNYNEQFF
cdr3_nt: TGCGCCAGCAACCTTAGGGGGGGGAACTACAATGAGCAGTTCTTC

clone_size: -
d_call: -
v_call: TRBV6-6
cdr3_length: 17
j_call: TRBJ1-6
cdr3_aa: CASSRRDTNSRFSPLHF
cdr3_nt: TGTGCCAGCAGTCGCCGGGACACGAATTCGAGATTTTCACCCCTCCACTTT

clone_size: -
d_call: TRBD2
v_call: TRBV7-6
cdr3_length: 14
j_call: TRBJ2-3
cdr3_aa: CASSDSGGADTQYF
cdr3_nt: TGTGCCAGCAGCGATAGCGGGGGGGCCGATACGCAGTATTTT

clone_size: many
d_call: -
v_call: TRBV27
cdr3_length: 13
j_call: TRBJ1-1
cdr3_aa: CASSVQGNTEAFF
cdr3_nt: TGTGCCAGCAGTGTACAGGGGAACACTGAAGCTTTCTTT

clone_size: -
d_call: -
v_call: TRBV28
cdr3_length: 15
j_call: TRBJ2-3
cdr3_aa: CASNLRGFSTDTQYF
cdr3_nt: TGTGCCAGTAATTTGAGGGGGTTTAGCACAGATACGCAGTATTTT

clone_size: many
d_call: -
v_call: TRBV7-8
cdr3_length: 14
j_call: TRBJ1-5
cdr3_aa: CASSLAGARQPQHF
cdr3_nt: TGTGCCAGCAGCCTAGCGGGGGCGCGGCAGCCCCAGCATTTT

clone_size: -
d_call: -
v_call: TRBV12-5
cdr3_length: 15
j_call: TRBJ1-1
cdr3_aa: CASGFPTPAGAEAFF
cdr3_nt: TGTGCTAGTGGCTTCCCGACCCCGGCCGGGGCTGAAGCTTTCTTT

clone_size: few
d_call: -
v_call: TRBV7-6
cdr3_length: 18
j_call: TRBJ2-3
cdr3_aa: CASSLVRLGRSNIDTQYF
cdr3_nt: TGTGCCAGCAGCTTAGTACGGTTGGGGCGTTCGAACATAGATACGCAGTATTTT

clone_size: -
d_call: -
v_call: TRBV6-2/TRBV6-3
cdr3_length: 14
j_call: TRBJ2-1
cdr3_aa: CASSLQTRGNEQFF
cdr3_nt: TGTGCCAGCAGTTTACAAACAAGGGGCAATGAGCAGTTCTTC

clone_size: -
d_call: TRBD1
v_call: TRBV6-8
cdr3_length: 14
j_call: TRBJ1-5
cdr3_aa: CASSGPGGRQPQHF
cdr3_nt: TGTGCCAGCAGCGGCCCAGGGGGCCGTCAGCCCCAGCATTTT

clone_size: many
d_call: -
v_call: TRBV18
cdr3_length: 15
j_call: TRBJ2-5
cdr3_aa: CASSPRKGSLETQYF
cdr3_nt: TGTGCCAGCTCACCACGGAAGGGGTCGTTGGAGACCCAGTACTTC

clone_size: -
d_call: -
v_call: TRBV6-7
cdr3_length: 10
j_call: TRBJ1-4
cdr3_aa: CATSPKKLFF
cdr3_nt: TGTGCCACCTCCCCGAAAAAACTGTTTTTT

clone_size: -
d_call: -
v_call: TRBV9
cdr3_length: 17
j_call: TRBJ2-6
cdr3_aa: CASSENEPGSGANVLTF
cdr3_nt: TGTGCCAGCAGCGAGAATGAACCAGGGTCTGGGGCCAACGTCCTGACTTTC

clone_size: few
d_call: -
v_call: TRBV19
cdr3_length: 13
j_call: TRBJ1-1
cdr3_aa: CASRSQDDTEAFF
cdr3_nt: TGTGCCAGTAGATCCCAGGACGACACTGAAGCTTTCTTT

clone_size: many
d_call: -
v_call: TRBV7-8
cdr3_length: 17
j_call: TRBJ1-6
cdr3_aa: CASSLGPPSSYNSPLHF
cdr3_nt: TGTGCCAGCAGCTTAGGCCCACCAAGCTCCTATAATTCACCCCTCCACTTT

clone_size: -
d_call: -
v_call: TRBV7-6
cdr3_length: 14
j_call: TRBJ1-5
cdr3_aa: CASSFGGEPQPQHF
cdr3_nt: TGTGCCAGCAGCTTCGGGGGGGAGCCTCAGCCCCAGCATTTT